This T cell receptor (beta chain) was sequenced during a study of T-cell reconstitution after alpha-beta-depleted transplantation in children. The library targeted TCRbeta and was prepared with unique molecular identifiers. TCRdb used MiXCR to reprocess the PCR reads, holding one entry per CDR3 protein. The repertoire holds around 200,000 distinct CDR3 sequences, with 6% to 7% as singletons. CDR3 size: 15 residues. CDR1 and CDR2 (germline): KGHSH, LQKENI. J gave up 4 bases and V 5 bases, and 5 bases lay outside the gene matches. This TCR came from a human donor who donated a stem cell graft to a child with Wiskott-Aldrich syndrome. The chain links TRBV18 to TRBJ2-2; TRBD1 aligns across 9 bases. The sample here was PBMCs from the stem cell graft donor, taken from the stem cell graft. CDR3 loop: CASSSGQGFTGELFF. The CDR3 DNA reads TGTGCCAGCTCATCGGGACAGGGATTCACCGGGGAGCTGTTTTTT.